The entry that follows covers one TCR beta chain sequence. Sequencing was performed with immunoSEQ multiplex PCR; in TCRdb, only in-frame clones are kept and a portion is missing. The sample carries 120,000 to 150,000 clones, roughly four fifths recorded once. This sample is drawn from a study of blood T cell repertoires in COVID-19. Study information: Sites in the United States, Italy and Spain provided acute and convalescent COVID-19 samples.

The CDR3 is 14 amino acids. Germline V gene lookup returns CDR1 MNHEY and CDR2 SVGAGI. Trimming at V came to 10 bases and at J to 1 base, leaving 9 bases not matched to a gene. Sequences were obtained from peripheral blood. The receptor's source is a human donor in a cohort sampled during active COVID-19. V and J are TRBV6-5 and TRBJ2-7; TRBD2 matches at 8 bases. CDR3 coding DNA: TGTGCCACCCGGCGGGGGGCTTCATCCTACGAGCAGTACTTC. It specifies CATRRGASSYEQYF.